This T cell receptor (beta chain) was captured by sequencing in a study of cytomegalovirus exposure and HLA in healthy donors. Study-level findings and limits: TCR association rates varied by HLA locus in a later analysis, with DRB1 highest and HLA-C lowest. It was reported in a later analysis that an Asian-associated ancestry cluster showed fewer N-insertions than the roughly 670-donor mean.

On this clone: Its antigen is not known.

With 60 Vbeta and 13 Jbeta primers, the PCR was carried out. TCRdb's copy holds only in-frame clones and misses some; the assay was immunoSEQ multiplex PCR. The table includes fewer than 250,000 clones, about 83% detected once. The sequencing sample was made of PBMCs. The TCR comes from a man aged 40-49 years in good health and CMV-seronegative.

Here the CDR3 DNA reads TGTGCCAGCGCCGGGACTGGAGGGACAGATACGCAGTATTTT. It translates to CASAGTGGTDTQYF. The genes are TRBV9 and TRBJ2-3; perhaps TRBD2 as D (6 bases). Trimming removed 7 bases from V and 3 bases from J, with 15 bases in between. This CDR3 contains 14 residues. Germline-derived CDR1 and CDR2 are SGDLS and YYNGEE.